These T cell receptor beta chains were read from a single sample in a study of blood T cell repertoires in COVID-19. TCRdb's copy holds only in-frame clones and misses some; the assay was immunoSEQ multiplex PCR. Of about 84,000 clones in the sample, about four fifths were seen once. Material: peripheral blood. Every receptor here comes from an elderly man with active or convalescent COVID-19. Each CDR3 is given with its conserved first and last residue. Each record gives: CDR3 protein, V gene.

CDR3: CASSTISGTRKGYTF
V: TRBV6-5

CDR3: CASSLTGTQETQYF
V: TRBV28

CDR3: CASSQVPRQPQHF
V: TRBV3-1/TRBV3-2

CDR3: CASSLQRPGANVLTF
V: TRBV5-1

CDR3: CATVGTTLGEQFF
V: TRBV24-1

CDR3: CASSQTLIAGGLVNEQFF
V: TRBV14

CDR3: CASSLRQGGRNTIYF
V: TRBV7-6

CDR3: CASSYSQGAGNTIYF
V: TRBV6-5

CDR3: CASSLLGQGDNEQFF
V: TRBV5-6

CDR3: CASSDLGGVGGTQYF
V: TRBV6-1

CDR3: CASSPRDRGNNEQFF
V: TRBV19

CDR3: CASSTPGQGGSPLHF
V: TRBV6-6

CDR3: CASSPAGDTQYF
V: TRBV5-4

CDR3: CASSEDAGNQFF
V: TRBV6-1

CDR3: CASSSETSGGAGTDTQYF
V: TRBV18

CDR3: CASSLGGGAVGYTF
V: TRBV7-8

CDR3: CASSKLVTGAADTQYF
V: TRBV27

CDR3: CASSMGLADPFFF
V: TRBV19

CDR3: CSVAARWRDTQYF
V: TRBV29-1

CDR3: CARLAGESNTGELFF
V: TRBV30

CDR3: CASSLDSMGLAGDPNTGELFF
V: TRBV7-8

CDR3: CASSLAPRDLRGPGEKLFF
V: TRBV7-6

CDR3: CASSSEQGVNSPLHF
V: TRBV5-6

CDR3: CASTTFLAGLYNEQFF
V: TRBV28

CDR3: CASGMGGQGSYEQYF
V: TRBV2

CDR3: CASSRSTGGLRGYTF
V: TRBV7-8

CDR3: CASSQDQGNQPQHF
V: TRBV4-2

CDR3: CASSPRHGTGGTEAFF
V: TRBV18

CDR3: CACNPHTGKPEAFF
V: TRBV6-5

CDR3: CASRVASNQPQHF
V: TRBV28

CDR3: CASKRGTGDAGELFF
V: TRBV11-2

CDR3: CASSQGNYGYTF
V: TRBV9

CDR3: CASTSRSGQGSYGYTF
V: TRBV7-2

CDR3: CASRTWTPGQDNEKLFF
V: TRBV2

CDR3: CASSSGTRPFF
V: TRBV12-3/TRBV12-4

CDR3: CASSVVDRGNSYGYTF
V: TRBV9

CDR3: CAWSVFLDSNNEQFF
V: TRBV30

CDR3: CAWRASGALGEQFF
V: TRBV30

CDR3: CASSLSGRVQQETQYF
V: TRBV7-8

CDR3: CASSLNRDDEAFF
V: TRBV18

CDR3: CASSQTPTLRVYGYTF
V: TRBV6-4

CDR3: CASSVLTGPYNQPQHF
V: TRBV9

CDR3: CASIQGRPSNQPQHF
V: TRBV6-5

CDR3: CASRKQGGSYEQYF
V: TRBV5-6

CDR3: CASSSGGAYPDTQYF
V: TRBV6-6